Presented here are 2 T cell receptor beta chains from one specimen sequenced in a study of spatial heterogeneity in lung cancer. Study-wide findings and caveats: The number of expanded tumor alpha and beta chains correlated with mutation number.

TCRdb recomputed calls from the 5' RACE reads with MiXCR, one row per CDR3 protein. The table has tens of thousands of distinct CDR3 sequences, approximately 4.3% seen once. Documented time point: sample taken at primary tumor resection. No antigens are known for them. The source was lung tumor tissue, collected at surgery. The receptors were sampled from a male donor with early-stage non-small cell lung cancer.

This clonotype was observed at least ten times. The chain joins TRBV7-2 to TRBJ1-2; possibly TRBD1 for D (5 bases). Germline CDR1 reads SGHTA; CDR2 reads FQGNSA. The CDR3 has 14 amino acids. V lost 0 bases and J lost 4, with 9 bases in between. This chain's CDR3 is CASSLAGTGYGYTF. In nucleotides, the CDR3 is TGTGCCAGCAGCTTAGCGGGGACTGGCTATGGCTACACCTTC.

Ten or more counts support this clonotype. The chain recombines TRBV7-2 with TRBJ1-1; no definite D call. V lost 1 base and J lost 2, with 11 bases in between. The CDR3 extends over 15 amino acids. CDR1 is SGHTA and CDR2 is FQGNSA in the germline V gene. CDR3: CASSLVVDSNTEAFF. The CDR3 region has the DNA TGTGCCAGCAGCTTAGTGGTGGATTCCAACACTGAAGCTTTCTTT.